This TCR beta chain was recorded in a study of blood T cell repertoires in COVID-19. Per the germline V gene, CDR1 is LNHDA and CDR2 is SQIVND (reference sequence). V was trimmed by 1 base and J by 5 bases, leaving 8 bases between them. The CDR3 contains 13 residues. Data came from immunoSEQ multiplex PCR; TCRdb stores just in-frame clones and leaves some out. The sample includes approximately 62,000 clones, approximately 90% of them seen just once. The sequence was obtained from a man in his 60s with acute or convalescent COVID-19. The chain links TRBV19 to TRBJ2-5; D not certain. Specimen: peripheral blood. CDR3: CASSIAQRETQYF. CDR3 DNA: TGTGCCAGTAGTATAGCCCAGAGGGAGACCCAGTACTTC.